This T cell receptor (beta chain) was identified in a study of T cells in women clearing cervical HPV infection. Looking at the study overall: Case blood was drawn when the lesion was first found; control blood after infection became undetectable. Cases' blood sampling followed lesion detection by median approximately 150 days (90 to 200). Study-level results: Repertoire richness, not evenness, was significantly elevated in CIN3+ cases versus controls.

The J segment lost 3 bases and the V segment lost 3 bases, leaving 7 bases of the junction unmatched. CDR3 size: 15 residues. Germline CDR1 reads ENHRY; CDR2 reads SYGVKD. About this clone itself: The antigen is undetermined. The read ends 3 residues before the CDR3 terminus; that terminus is restored from the germline J gene.

Using immunoSEQ multiplex PCR, the repertoire was profiled, and TCRdb retains in-frame clones only, with some absent. Reported are under 35,000 clones; the ten largest clones contain roughly 4%. The sample was blood buffy coat. The V gene is TRBV10-3, the J gene TRBJ1-2, with 7 bases that match TRBD1. The source of this sequence is a woman between 18 and 75 years old with a cervical HPV16 infection that either progressed to CIN3+ or cleared (not recorded which). The CDR3 DNA, read in part, is TGTGCCATCAGTGAAAAAAGGGGGCATGACTATGGC. It encodes CAISEKRGHDYG. The CDR3 in its entirety is CAISEKRGHDYGYTF.